This is a list of T cell receptor beta chains from one sample in a study of cytomegalovirus exposure and HLA in healthy donors. Generated by immunoSEQ multiplex PCR, the TCRdb table keeps only in-frame clones and is missing some. The sample contains approximately 130,000 clones, around 81% of which appear only once. Input material: PBMCs. Every receptor here comes from a young man in good health and CMV-seronegative. The CDR3 runs from the conserved cysteine through the conserved F or W. A D gene is named only where the DNA matches it firmly. For some rows the clone size is stated as once, few or many, or as a class when expanded; others skip it.

clone size: NA; V gene: TRBV28; J gene: TRBJ2-1; D gene: NA; CDR3 DNA: TGTGCCAGCAGTTCGGCGGGCGGAGGTTCTTACAATGAGCAGTTCTTC; CDR3 protein: CASSSAGGGSYNEQFF
clone size: NA; V gene: TRBV27; J gene: TRBJ1-1; D gene: NA; CDR3 DNA: TGTGCCAGCAGTTTATGGGCGCTGGCTTACCCGGGGGAGAATTTAGTCACTGAAGCTTTCTTT; CDR3 protein: CASSLWALAYPGENLVTEAFF
clone size: NA; V gene: TRBV27; J gene: TRBJ1-2; D gene: NA; CDR3 DNA: TGTGCCAGCAGTATATCCTGGGAGGGGCTCTATGGCTACACCTTC; CDR3 protein: CASSISWEGLYGYTF
clone size: NA; V gene: TRBV7-8; J gene: TRBJ2-5; D gene: NA; CDR3 DNA: TGTGCCAGCAGAGGGGTGGGGGCTGATTCGAAAGAGACCCAGTACTTC; CDR3 protein: CASRGVGADSKETQYF
clone size: NA; V gene: TRBV28; J gene: TRBJ1-1; D gene: NA; CDR3 DNA: TGTGCCAGCAGTACGGACATGAGATTTTACACTGAAGCTTTCTTT; CDR3 protein: CASSTDMRFYTEAFF
clone size: NA; V gene: TRBV27; J gene: TRBJ1-5; D gene: NA; CDR3 DNA: TGTGCCAGCAGTAACGGGCAGGGAGGGAATCAGCCCCAGCATTTT; CDR3 protein: CASSNGQGGNQPQHF
clone size: many; V gene: TRBV5-6; J gene: TRBJ2-7; D gene: NA; CDR3 DNA: TGTGCCAGCAGTTACTCCTACGAGCAGTACTTC; CDR3 protein: CASSYSYEQYF
clone size: NA; V gene: TRBV29-1; J gene: TRBJ1-1; D gene: NA; CDR3 DNA: TGCAGCGTTGAACAGGGAAACACTGAAGCTTTCTTT; CDR3 protein: CSVEQGNTEAFF
clone size: NA; V gene: TRBV4-2; J gene: TRBJ2-7; D gene: NA; CDR3 DNA: TGTGCCAGCAGCCAAGAACAGGCCCGATCCTACGAGCAGTACTTC; CDR3 protein: CASSQEQARSYEQYF
clone size: NA; V gene: TRBV4-1; J gene: TRBJ1-4; D gene: NA; CDR3 DNA: TGCGCCAGCAGCCAAGGACAGGCCACTAATGAAGAACTGTTTTTT; CDR3 protein: CASSQGQATNEELFF
clone size: NA; V gene: TRBV10-1; J gene: TRBJ2-2; D gene: TRBD2; CDR3 DNA: TGCGCCAGCAGTGAGCCCGCCGGGACTAGCCCAACCGGGGAGCTGTTTTTT; CDR3 protein: CASSEPAGTSPTGELFF
clone size: NA; V gene: TRBV5-4; J gene: TRBJ2-5; D gene: NA; CDR3 DNA: TGTGCCAGCACCCGGGACAACCAAGAGACCCAGTACTTC; CDR3 protein: CASTRDNQETQYF
clone size: once; V gene: TRBV6-1; J gene: TRBJ2-3; D gene: TRBD1; CDR3 DNA: TGTGCCAGCGCCCGGGACAGGGGGGCAGATACGCAGTATTTT; CDR3 protein: CASARDRGADTQYF
clone size: NA; V gene: TRBV5-1; J gene: TRBJ1-2; D gene: TRBD1; CDR3 DNA: TGCGCCGGCAGCTCCGGGACAGGGGACTATGGCTACACCTTC; CDR3 protein: CAGSSGTGDYGYTF
clone size: NA; V gene: TRBV27; J gene: TRBJ2-1; D gene: NA; CDR3 DNA: TGTGCCAGCAGTTTACCGGGACACATTTACAATGAGCAGTTCTTC; CDR3 protein: CASSLPGHIYNEQFF
clone size: NA; V gene: TRBV10-3; J gene: TRBJ1-1; D gene: NA; CDR3 DNA: TGTGCCATCAGTGACCTAAGAGGAACAGCGGGGAAGGCTTTCTTT; CDR3 protein: CAISDLRGTAGKAFF
clone size: NA; V gene: TRBV19; J gene: TRBJ2-4; D gene: NA; CDR3 DNA: TGTGCCAGTAGCAGGTGGGCAGGGCAGAGTCGGGAGTCCCCAGCCAAAAACATTCAGTACTTC; CDR3 protein: CASSRWAGQSRESPAKNIQYF
clone size: NA; V gene: TRBV11-2; J gene: TRBJ1-4; D gene: NA; CDR3 DNA: TGTGCCAGCAGCAGCGAGGGCAGGGGAGGGGAAAAACTGTTTTTT; CDR3 protein: CASSSEGRGGEKLFF
clone size: NA; V gene: TRBV27; J gene: TRBJ1-1; D gene: NA; CDR3 DNA: TGTGCCAGCAGAAGGGGGGGGAACACTGAAGCTTTCTTT; CDR3 protein: CASRRGGNTEAFF
clone size: NA; V gene: TRBV11-2; J gene: TRBJ2-2; D gene: TRBD1; CDR3 DNA: TGTGCCAGCAGCTTAGGGACAGGGCTCACCGGGGAGCTGTTTTTT; CDR3 protein: CASSLGTGLTGELFF
clone size: NA; V gene: TRBV18; J gene: TRBJ2-3; D gene: NA; CDR3 DNA: TGTGCCAGCACAACTACTAGCACAGATACGCAGTATTTT; CDR3 protein: CASTTTSTDTQYF
clone size: NA; V gene: TRBV6-1; J gene: TRBJ1-3; D gene: NA; CDR3 DNA: TGTGCCCACCGGAACAGGAACTACTCTGGAAACACCATATATTTT; CDR3 protein: CAHRNRNYSGNTIYF
clone size: NA; V gene: TRBV7-8; J gene: TRBJ2-7; D gene: NA; CDR3 DNA: TGTGCCAGCAGGCCCGGGACTGCCAAACACTACGAGCAGTACTTC; CDR3 protein: CASRPGTAKHYEQYF
clone size: once; V gene: TRBV10-2; J gene: TRBJ1-2; D gene: NA; CDR3 DNA: TGCGCCAGCAGTGGGGTAGGAGCTAACTATGGCTACACCTTC; CDR3 protein: CASSGVGANYGYTF
clone size: NA; V gene: TRBV5-1; J gene: TRBJ1-1; D gene: NA; CDR3 DNA: TGCGCCAGCAGCTTGTATCAGGGCAGGGGGAACACTGAAGCTTTCTTT; CDR3 protein: CASSLYQGRGNTEAFF
clone size: NA; V gene: TRBV7-8; J gene: TRBJ2-7; D gene: TRBD1; CDR3 DNA: TGTGCCAGCAGCGTCCGGGACAGGGGGTTCTACGAGCAGTACTTC; CDR3 protein: CASSVRDRGFYEQYF
clone size: NA; V gene: TRBV7-2; J gene: TRBJ2-4; D gene: TRBD1; CDR3 DNA: TGTGCCAGCAGCCCCACCAAATTACAGGGGATTGAGGCCAAAAACATTCAGTACTTC; CDR3 protein: CASSPTKLQGIEAKNIQYF
clone size: NA; V gene: TRBV27; J gene: TRBJ1-1; D gene: NA; CDR3 DNA: TGTGCCAGCAGTTTCAAACTGCCAAGGGGTACTGAAGCTTTCTTT; CDR3 protein: CASSFKLPRGTEAFF
clone size: NA; V gene: TRBV7-3; J gene: TRBJ2-2; D gene: NA; CDR3 DNA: TGTGCCAGCAGCTTAAGTCCAAACACCGGGGAGCTGTTTTTT; CDR3 protein: CASSLSPNTGELFF
clone size: NA; V gene: TRBV30; J gene: TRBJ1-6; D gene: NA; CDR3 DNA: TGTGCCTGGAGAGGGAGCGGGAATAATTCACCCCTCCACTTT; CDR3 protein: CAWRGSGNNSPLHF
clone size: NA; V gene: TRBV6-1; J gene: TRBJ1-4; D gene: NA; CDR3 DNA: TGTGCCAGCAAGGCGGGGTTGGGAACTAATGAAAAACTGTTTTTT; CDR3 protein: CASKAGLGTNEKLFF
clone size: NA; V gene: TRBV5-1; J gene: TRBJ2-1; D gene: NA; CDR3 DNA: TGCGCCAGCAGCTTGTTCCCTAGAGTACACAATGAGCAGTTCTTC; CDR3 protein: CASSLFPRVHNEQFF
clone size: few; V gene: TRBV25-1; J gene: TRBJ2-2; D gene: NA; CDR3 DNA: TGTGCCAGCAGTGAGGGGGGAACCGGGGAGCTGTTTTTT; CDR3 protein: CASSEGGTGELFF
clone size: NA; V gene: TRBV15; J gene: TRBJ2-3; D gene: NA; CDR3 DNA: TGTGCCACCAGCAGACGACTATCACTACAGCCTAACACAGATACGCAGTATTTT; CDR3 protein: CATSRRLSLQPNTDTQYF
clone size: NA; V gene: TRBV9; J gene: TRBJ1-3; D gene: TRBD1; CDR3 DNA: TGTGCCAGCAGCTCGGAGGTTGGAGGACAGGGTTCCTCTGGAAACACCATATATTTT; CDR3 protein: CASSSEVGGQGSSGNTIYF
clone size: NA; V gene: TRBV27; J gene: TRBJ2-1; D gene: NA; CDR3 DNA: TGTGCCAGCAGATCAACAGGCTACAATGAGCAGTTCTTC; CDR3 protein: CASRSTGYNEQFF
clone size: NA; V gene: TRBV5-1; J gene: TRBJ1-1; D gene: NA; CDR3 DNA: TGCGCCAGCAGCTTGACACAGCCGACTGAAGCTTTCTTT; CDR3 protein: CASSLTQPTEAFF